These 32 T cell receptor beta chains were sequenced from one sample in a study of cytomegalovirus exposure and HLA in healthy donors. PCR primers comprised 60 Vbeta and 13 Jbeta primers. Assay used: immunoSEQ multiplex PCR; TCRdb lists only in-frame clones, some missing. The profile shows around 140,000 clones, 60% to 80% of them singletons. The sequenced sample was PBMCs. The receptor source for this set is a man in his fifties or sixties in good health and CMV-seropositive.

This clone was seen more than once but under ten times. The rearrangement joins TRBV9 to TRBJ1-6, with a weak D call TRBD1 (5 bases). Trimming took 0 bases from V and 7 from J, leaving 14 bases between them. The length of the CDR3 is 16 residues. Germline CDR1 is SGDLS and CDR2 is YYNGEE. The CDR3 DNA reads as TGTGCCAGCAGCGTAGGCGCAAGGGGCAGGAATTCACCCCTCCACTTT. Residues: CASSVGARGRNSPLHF.

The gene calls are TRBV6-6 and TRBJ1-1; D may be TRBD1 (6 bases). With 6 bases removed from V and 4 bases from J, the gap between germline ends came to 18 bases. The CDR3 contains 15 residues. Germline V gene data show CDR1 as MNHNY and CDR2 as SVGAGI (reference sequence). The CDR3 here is CASRPGQTIFTEAFF. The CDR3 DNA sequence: TGTGCCAGCAGGCCCGGACAGACGATTTTCACTGAAGCTTTCTTT.

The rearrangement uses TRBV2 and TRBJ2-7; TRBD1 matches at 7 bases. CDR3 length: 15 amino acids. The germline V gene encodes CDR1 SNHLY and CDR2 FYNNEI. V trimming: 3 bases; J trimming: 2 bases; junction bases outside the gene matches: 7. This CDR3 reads CASSDAVTGTYEQYF. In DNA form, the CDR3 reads TGTGCCAGCAGTGATGCGGTGACAGGGACCTACGAGCAGTACTTC.

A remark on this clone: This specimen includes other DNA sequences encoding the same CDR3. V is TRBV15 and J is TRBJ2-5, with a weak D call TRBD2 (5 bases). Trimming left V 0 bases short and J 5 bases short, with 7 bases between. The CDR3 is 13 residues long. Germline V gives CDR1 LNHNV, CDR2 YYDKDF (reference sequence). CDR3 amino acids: CATSRDRGETQYF. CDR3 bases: TGTGCCACCAGCAGAGATCGAGGGGAGACCCAGTACTTC.

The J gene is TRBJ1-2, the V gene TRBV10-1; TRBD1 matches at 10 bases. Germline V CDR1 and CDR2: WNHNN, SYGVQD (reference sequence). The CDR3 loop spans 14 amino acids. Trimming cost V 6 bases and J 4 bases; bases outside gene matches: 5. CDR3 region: CASSRDRGPYGYTF. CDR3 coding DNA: TGCGCCAGCAGCCGTGACAGGGGGCCCTATGGCTACACCTTC.

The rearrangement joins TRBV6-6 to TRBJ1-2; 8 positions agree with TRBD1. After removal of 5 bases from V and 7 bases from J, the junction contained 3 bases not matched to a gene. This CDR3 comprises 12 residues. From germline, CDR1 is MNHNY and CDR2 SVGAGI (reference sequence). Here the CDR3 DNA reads TGTGCCAGCAGTCAACAGGGGGTTGGCTACACCTTC. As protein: CASSQQGVGYTF.

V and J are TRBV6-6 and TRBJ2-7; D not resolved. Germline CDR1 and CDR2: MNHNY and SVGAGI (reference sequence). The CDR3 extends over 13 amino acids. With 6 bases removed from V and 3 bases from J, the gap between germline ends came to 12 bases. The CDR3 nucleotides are TGTGCCAGCAGCAAACAGCAACTCTACGAGCAGTACTTC. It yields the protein CASSKQQLYEQYF.

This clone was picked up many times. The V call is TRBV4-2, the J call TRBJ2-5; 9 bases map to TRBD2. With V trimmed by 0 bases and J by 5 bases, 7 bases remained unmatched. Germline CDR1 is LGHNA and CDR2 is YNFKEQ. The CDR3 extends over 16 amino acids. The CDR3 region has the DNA TGTGCCAGCAGCCAAGATAGGCGGGGGGGTTCGGAGACCCAGTACTTC. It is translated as CASSQDRRGGSETQYF.

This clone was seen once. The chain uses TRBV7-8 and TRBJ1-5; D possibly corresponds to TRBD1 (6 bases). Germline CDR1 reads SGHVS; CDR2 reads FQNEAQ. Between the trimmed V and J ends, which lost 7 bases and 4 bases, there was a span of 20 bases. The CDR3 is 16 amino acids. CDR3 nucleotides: TGTGCCAGCACCCTGGGGGCCAAACGAGGGAATCAGCCCCAGCATTTT. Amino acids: CASTLGAKRGNQPQHF.

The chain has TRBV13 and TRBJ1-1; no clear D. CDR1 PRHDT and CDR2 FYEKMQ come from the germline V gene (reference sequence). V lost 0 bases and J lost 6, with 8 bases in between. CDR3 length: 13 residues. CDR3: CASSLGGPAEAFF. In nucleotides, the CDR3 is TGTGCCAGCAGCTTAGGGGGCCCCGCTGAAGCTTTCTTT.

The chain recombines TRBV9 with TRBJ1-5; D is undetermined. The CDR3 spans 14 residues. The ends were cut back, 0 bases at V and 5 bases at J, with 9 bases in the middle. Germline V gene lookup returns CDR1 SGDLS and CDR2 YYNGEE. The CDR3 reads CASSVAGNDQPQHF. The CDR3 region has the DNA TGTGCCAGCAGCGTAGCAGGAAACGATCAGCCCCAGCATTTT. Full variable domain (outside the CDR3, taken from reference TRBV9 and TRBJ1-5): DSGVTQTPKHLITATGQRVTLRCSPRSGDLSVYWYQQSLDQGLQFLIQYYNGEERAKGNILERFSAQQFPDLHSELNLSSLELGDSALYFCASSVAGNDQPQHFGDGTRLSIL.

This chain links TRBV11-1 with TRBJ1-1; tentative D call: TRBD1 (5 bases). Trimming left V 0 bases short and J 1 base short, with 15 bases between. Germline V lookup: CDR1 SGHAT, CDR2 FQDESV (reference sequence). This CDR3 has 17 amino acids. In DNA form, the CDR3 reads TGTGCCAGCAGCTTAGCGGTAAGTTGGACAACGAACACTGAAGCTTTCTTT. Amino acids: CASSLAVSWTTNTEAFF.

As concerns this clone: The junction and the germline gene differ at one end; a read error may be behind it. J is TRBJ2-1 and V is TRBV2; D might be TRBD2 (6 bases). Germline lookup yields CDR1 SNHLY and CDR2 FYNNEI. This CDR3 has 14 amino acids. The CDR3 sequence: CASSATSSFNEQFF. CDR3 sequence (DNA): TGTGCCAGCAGCGCTACTAGCTCCTTCAATGAGCAGTTCTTC.

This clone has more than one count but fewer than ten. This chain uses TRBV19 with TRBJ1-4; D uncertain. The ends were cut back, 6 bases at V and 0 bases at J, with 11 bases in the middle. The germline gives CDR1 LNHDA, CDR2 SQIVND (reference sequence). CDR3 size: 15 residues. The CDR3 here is CASSGRATTNEKLFF. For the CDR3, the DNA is TGTGCCAGTAGCGGTAGAGCTACAACTAATGAAAAACTGTTTTTT. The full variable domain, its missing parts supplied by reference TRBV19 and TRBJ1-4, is DGGITQSPKYLFRKEGQNVTLSCEQNLNHDAMYWYRQDPGQGLRLIYYSQIVNDFQKGDIAEGYSVSREKKESFPLTVTSAQKNPTAFYLCASSGRATTNEKLFFGSGTQLSVL.

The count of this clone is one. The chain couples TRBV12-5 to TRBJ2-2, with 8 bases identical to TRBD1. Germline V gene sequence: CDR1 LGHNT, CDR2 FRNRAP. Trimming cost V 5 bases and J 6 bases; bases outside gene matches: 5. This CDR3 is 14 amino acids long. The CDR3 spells CASGPDRGSGELFF. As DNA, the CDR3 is TGTGCTAGTGGTCCAGACAGGGGCTCCGGGGAGCTGTTTTTT.

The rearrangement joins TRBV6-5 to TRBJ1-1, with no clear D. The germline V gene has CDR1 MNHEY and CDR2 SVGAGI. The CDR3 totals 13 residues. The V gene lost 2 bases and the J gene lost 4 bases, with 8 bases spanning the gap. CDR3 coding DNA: TGTGCCAGCAGTTACAGGGAGAGCACTGAAGCTTTCTTT. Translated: CASSYRESTEAFF.

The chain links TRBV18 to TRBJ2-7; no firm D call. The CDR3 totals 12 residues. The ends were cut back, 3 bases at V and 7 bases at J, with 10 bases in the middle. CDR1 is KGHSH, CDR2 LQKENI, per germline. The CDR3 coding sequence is TGTGCCAGCTCACCCTATCTCGGGGAGCAGTACTTC. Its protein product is CASSPYLGEQYF.

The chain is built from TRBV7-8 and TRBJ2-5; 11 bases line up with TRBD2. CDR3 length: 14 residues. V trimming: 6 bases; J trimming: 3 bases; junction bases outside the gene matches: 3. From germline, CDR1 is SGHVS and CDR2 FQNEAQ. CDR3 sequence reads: CASSLTSGKETQYF. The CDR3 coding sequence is TGTGCCAGCAGTTTGACTAGCGGGAAAGAGACCCAGTACTTC.

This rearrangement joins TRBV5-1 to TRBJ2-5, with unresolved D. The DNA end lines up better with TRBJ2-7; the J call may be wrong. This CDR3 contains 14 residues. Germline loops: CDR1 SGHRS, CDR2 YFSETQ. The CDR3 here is CASSLGALAYEQYF. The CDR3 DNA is TGCGCCAGCAGCTTGGGGGCCCTAGCCTACGAGCAGTACTTC.

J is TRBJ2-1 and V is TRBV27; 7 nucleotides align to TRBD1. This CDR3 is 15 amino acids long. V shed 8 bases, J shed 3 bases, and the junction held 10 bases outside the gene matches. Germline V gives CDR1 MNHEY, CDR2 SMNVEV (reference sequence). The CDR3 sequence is CASLGAQGDYNEQFF. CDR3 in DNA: TGTGCCAGCCTTGGGGCCCAGGGGGACTACAATGAGCAGTTCTTC.

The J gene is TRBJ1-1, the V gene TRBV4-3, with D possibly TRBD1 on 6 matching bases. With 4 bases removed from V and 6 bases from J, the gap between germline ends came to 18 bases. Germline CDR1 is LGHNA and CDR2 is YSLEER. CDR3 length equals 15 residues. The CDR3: CASSRDGSSGAEAFF. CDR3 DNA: TGCGCCAGCAGCCGAGACGGCTCCTCAGGGGCTGAAGCTTTCTTT.

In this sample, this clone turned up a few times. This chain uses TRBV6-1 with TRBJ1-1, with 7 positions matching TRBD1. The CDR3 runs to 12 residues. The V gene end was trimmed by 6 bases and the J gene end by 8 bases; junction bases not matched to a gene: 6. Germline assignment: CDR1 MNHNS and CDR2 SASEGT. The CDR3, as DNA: TGTGCCAGCAGAGACAGGGAGGTCGAAGCTTTCTTT. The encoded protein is CASRDREVEAFF.

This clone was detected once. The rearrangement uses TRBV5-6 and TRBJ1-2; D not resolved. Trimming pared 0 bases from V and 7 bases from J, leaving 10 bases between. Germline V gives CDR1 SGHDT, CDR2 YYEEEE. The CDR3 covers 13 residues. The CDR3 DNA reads TGTGCCAGCAGCTTGGATGCAGGCTCTGGCTACACCTTC. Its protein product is CASSLDAGSGYTF. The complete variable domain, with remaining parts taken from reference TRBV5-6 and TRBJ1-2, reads DAGVTQSPTHLIKTRGQQVTLRCSPKSGHDTVSWYQQALGQGPQFIFQYYEEEERQRGNFPDRFSGHQFPNYSSELNVNALLLGDSALYLCASSLDAGSGYTFGSGTRLTVV.

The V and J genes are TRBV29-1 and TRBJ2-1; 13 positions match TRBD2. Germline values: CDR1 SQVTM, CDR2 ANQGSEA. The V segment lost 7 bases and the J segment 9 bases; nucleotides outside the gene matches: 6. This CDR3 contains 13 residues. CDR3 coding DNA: TGCAGCGGTGGACTAGCGGGAGTGAGTGAGCAGTTCTTC. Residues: CSGGLAGVSEQFF.

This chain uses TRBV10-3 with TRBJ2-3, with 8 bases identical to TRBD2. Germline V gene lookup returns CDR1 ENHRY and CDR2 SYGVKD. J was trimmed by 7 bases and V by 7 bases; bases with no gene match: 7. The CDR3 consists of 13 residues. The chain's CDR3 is CAITPGGTNTQYF. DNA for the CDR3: TGTGCCATCACGCCGGGGGGGACGAATACGCAGTATTTT.

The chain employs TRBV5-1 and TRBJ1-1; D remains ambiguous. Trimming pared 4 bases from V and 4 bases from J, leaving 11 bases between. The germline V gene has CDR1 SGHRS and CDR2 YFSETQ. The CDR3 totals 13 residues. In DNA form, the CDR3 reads TGCGCCAGCAGCCCCCAGGAAGGCACTGAAGCTTTCTTT. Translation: CASSPQEGTEAFF.

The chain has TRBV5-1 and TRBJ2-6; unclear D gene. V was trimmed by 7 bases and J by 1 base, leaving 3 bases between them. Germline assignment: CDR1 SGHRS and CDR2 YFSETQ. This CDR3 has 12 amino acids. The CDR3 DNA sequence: TGCGCCAGCTTATCTGGGGCCAACGTCCTGACTTTC. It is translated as CASLSGANVLTF.

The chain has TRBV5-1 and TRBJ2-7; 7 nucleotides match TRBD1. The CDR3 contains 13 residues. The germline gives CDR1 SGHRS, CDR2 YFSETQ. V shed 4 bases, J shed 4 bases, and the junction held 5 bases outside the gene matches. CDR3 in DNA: TGCGCCAGCAGCGGGGACAGTGGATACGAGCAGTACTTC. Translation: CASSGDSGYEQYF.

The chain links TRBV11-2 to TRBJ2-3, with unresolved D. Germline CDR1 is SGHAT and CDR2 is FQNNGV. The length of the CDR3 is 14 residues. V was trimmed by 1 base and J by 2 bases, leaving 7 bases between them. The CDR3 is CASSLGWATDTQYF. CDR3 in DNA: TGTGCCAGCAGCTTAGGGTGGGCCACAGATACGCAGTATTTT.

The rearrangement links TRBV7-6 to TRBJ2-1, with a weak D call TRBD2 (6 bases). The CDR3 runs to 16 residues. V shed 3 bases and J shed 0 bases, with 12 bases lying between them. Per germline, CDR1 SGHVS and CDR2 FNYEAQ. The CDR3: CASSLSGGGSYNEQFF. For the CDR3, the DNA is TGTGCCAGCAGCTTGTCCGGGGGAGGCTCCTACAATGAGCAGTTCTTC.

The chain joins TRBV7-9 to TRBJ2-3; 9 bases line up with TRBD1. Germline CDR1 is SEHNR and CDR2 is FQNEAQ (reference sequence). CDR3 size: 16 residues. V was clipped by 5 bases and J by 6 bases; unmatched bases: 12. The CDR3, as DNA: TGTGCCAGCAGCCCAGGCGACAGGGGGGCTTTGGATACGCAGTATTTT. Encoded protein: CASSPGDRGALDTQYF.

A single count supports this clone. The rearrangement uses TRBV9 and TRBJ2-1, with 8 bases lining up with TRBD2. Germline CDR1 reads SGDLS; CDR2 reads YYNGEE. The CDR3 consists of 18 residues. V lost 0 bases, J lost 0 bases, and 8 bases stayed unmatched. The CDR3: CASSVGPGGGSSYNEQFF. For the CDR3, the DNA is TGTGCCAGCAGCGTAGGGCCCGGGGGGGGGAGCTCCTACAATGAGCAGTTCTTC.